This TCR beta chain came from a study of early T cells in non-severe SARS-CoV-2 infection. Study context: Bulk RNA isolated from unsorted whole blood underwent sequencing; chains were not paired.

Individual cDNA molecules were tagged with unique molecular identifiers, the study reported. One entry per CDR3 protein results from TCRdb running MiXCR on the 5' RACE reads. Of fewer than 100,000 distinct CDR3 sequences in the sample, less than 15% were seen once. Worth noting for this clonotype: Its antigen is still unknown.

This CDR3 comprises 14 residues. Trimming pared 2 bases from V and 9 bases from J, leaving 14 bases between. Points from the study as a whole: The VDJdb matching leaned toward anti-spike CD8 responses and overlooked private and CD4 specificities.

The rearrangement links TRBV12-3 or TRBV12-4 to TRBJ2-1; a weak D match, TRBD1 (5 bases). The sequence was obtained from an adult who was a healthcare worker with PCR-confirmed SARS-CoV-2 infection or an uninfected control (not recorded which). Sequencing was carried out using whole blood. The CDR3 bases are TGTGCCAGCAGTTTATCAGGGTACCTCAGTGAGCAGTTCTTC. Translation gives CASSLSGYLSEQFF.